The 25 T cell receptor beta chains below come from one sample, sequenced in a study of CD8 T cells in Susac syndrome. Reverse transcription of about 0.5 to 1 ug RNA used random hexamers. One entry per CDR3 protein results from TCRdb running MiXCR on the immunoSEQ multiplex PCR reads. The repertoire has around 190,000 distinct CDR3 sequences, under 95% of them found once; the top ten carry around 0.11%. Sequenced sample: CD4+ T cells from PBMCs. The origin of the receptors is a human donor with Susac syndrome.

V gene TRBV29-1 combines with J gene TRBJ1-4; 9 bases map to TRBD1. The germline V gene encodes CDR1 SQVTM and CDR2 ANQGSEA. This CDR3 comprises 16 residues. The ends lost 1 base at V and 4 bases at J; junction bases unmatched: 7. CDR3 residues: CSVEGVDRGNNEKLFF. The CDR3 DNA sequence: TGCAGCGTTGAAGGGGTTGACAGGGGGAATAATGAAAAACTGTTTTTT.

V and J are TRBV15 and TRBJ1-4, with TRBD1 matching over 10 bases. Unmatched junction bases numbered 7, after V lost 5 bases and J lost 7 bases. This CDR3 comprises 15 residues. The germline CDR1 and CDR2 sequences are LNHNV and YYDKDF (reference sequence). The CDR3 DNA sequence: TGTGCCACCAGCTGGTTCGGGACAGGGGCTGAAAAACTGTTTTTT. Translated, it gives CATSWFGTGAEKLFF.

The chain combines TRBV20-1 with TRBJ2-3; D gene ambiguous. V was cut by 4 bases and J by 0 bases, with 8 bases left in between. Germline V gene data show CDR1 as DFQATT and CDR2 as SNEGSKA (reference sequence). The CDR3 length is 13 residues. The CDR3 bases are TGCAGTGCTAAACCTTCAAGCACAGATACGCAGTATTTT. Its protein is CSAKPSSTDTQYF.

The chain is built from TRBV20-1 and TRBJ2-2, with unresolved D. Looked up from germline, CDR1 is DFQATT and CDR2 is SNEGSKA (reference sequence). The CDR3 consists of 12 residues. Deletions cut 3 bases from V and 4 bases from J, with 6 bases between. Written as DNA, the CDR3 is TGCAGTGCTAGTGGTAGCACCGGGGAGCTGTTTTTT. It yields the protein CSASGSTGELFF.

CDR3 protein: CSLDSNYGYTF. In DNA, the CDR3 is TGCAGCCTCGACAGCAACTATGGCTACACCTTC. This chain uses TRBV29-1 with TRBJ1-2; D is possibly TRBD1 (5 bases). This CDR3 is built from 11 residues. V dropped 8 bases and J dropped 2 bases, with 9 bases sitting between them. CDR1 and CDR2 (germline): SQVTM, ANQGSEA.

The CDR3 DNA reads as TGTGCCAGCTCACCAATGGTTCGGGCGACCACTGAAGCTTTCTTT. The encoded protein is CASSPMVRATTEAFF. The chain carries TRBV18 and TRBJ1-1; D uncertain. Trimming pared 2 bases from V and 4 bases from J, leaving 14 bases between. The CDR3 is made up of 15 amino acids. Germline-derived CDR1 and CDR2 are KGHSH and LQKENI. The complete variable domain, with remaining parts taken from reference TRBV18 and TRBJ1-1, reads NAGVMQNPRHLVRRRGQEARLRCSPMKGHSHVYWYRQLPEEGLKFMVYLQKENIIDESGMPKERFSAEFPKEGPSILRIQQVVRGDSAAYFCASSPMVRATTEAFFGQGTRLTVV.

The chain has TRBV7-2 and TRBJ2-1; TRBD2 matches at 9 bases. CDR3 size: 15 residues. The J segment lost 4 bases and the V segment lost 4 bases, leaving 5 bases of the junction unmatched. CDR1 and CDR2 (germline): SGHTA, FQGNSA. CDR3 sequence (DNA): TGTGCCAGCAGCTGGGGACTAGCAGATTACAATGAGCAGTTCTTC. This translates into CASSWGLADYNEQFF.

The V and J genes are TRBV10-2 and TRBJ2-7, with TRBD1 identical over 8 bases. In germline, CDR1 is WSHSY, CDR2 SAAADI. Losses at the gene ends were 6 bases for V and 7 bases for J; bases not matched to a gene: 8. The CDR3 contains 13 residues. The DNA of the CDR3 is TGCGCCAGCAGCGCCCAGGGGGCTTTTGAGCAGTACTTC. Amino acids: CASSAQGAFEQYF.

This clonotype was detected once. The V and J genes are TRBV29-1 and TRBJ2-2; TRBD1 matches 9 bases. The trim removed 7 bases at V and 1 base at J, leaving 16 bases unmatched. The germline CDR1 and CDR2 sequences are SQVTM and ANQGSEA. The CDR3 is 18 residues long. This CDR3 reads CSAQPRQGQGRNTGELFF. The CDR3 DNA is TGCAGCGCGCAACCCCGCCAAGGACAGGGGAGGAACACCGGGGAGCTGTTTTTT.

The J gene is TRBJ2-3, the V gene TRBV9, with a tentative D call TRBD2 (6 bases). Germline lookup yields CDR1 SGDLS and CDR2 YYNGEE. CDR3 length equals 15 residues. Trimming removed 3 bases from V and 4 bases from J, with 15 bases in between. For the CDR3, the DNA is TGTGCCAGCAGCGGTACTAGCTTTAGGGCAGATACGCAGTATTTT. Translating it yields CASSGTSFRADTQYF.

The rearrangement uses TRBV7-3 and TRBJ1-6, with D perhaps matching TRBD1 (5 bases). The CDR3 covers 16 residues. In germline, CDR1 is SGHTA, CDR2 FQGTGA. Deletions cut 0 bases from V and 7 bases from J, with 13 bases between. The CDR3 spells CASSLTAGTVNSPLHF. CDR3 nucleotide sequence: TGTGCCAGCAGCTTAACCGCCGGGACGGTCAATTCACCCCTCCACTTT. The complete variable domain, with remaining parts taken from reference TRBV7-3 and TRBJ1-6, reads GAGVSQTPSNKVTEKGKYVELRCDPISGHTALYWYRQSLGQGPEFLIYFQGTGAADDSGLPNDRFFAVRPEGSVSTLKIQRTERGDSAVYLCASSLTAGTVNSPLHFGNGTRLTVT.

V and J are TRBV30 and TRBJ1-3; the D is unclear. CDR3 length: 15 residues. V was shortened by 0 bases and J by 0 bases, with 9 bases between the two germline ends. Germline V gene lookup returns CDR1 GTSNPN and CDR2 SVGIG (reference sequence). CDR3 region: CAWSVSGRSGNTIYF. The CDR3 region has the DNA TGTGCCTGGAGTGTTTCAGGCCGCTCTGGAAACACCATATATTTT.

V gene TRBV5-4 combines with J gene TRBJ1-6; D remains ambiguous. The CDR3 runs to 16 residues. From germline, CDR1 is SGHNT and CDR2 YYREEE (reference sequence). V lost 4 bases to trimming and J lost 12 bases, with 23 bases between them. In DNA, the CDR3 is TGTGCCAGCAGCAACCCCGGGAACGCACGCCGGGGACCCCTCCACTTT. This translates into CASSNPGNARRGPLHF.

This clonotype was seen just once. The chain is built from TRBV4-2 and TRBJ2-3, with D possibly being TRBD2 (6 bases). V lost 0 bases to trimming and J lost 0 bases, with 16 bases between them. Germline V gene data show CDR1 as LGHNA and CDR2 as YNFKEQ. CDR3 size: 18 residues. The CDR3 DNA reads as TGTGCCAGCAGCCAAGACCGGATTGGGGGGACTAGCACAGATACGCAGTATTTT. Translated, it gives CASSQDRIGGTSTDTQYF.

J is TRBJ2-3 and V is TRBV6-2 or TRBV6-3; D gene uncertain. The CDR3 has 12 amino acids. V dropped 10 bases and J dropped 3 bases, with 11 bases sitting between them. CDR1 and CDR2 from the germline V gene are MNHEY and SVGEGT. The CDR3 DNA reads TGTGCCACCATGGTGGAGACAGATACGCAGTATTTT. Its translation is CATMVETDTQYF.

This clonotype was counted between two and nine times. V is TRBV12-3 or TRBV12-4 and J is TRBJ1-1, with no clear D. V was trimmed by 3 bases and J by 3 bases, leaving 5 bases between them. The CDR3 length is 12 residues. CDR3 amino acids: CASSFGDTEAFF. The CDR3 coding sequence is TGTGCCAGCAGTTTCGGTGACACTGAAGCTTTCTTT.

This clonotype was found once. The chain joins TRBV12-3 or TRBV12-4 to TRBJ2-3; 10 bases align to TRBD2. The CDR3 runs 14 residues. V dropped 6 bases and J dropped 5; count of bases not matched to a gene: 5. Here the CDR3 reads CASRSGGVVDTQYF. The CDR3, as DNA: TGTGCCAGCAGGAGCGGGGGGGTGGTAGATACGCAGTATTTT.

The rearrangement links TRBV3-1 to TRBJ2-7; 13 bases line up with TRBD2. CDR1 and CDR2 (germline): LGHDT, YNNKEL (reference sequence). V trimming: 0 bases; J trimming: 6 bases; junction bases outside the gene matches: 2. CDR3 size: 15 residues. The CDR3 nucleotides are TGTGCCAGCAGCCAAGAAGGGACTAGCGGGGTCGAGCAGTACTTC. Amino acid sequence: CASSQEGTSGVEQYF.

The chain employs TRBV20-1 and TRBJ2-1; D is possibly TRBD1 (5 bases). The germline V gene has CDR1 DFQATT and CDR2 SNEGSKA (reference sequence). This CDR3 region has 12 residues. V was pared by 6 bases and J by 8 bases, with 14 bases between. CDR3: CSANSGNHEQFF. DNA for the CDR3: TGCAGTGCAAACTCAGGGAACCATGAGCAGTTCTTC.

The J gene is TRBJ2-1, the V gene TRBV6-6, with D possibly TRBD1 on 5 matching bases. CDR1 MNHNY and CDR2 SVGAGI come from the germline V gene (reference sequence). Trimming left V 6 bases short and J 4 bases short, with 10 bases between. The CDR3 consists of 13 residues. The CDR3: CASRGQGYNEQFF. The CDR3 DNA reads TGTGCCAGCAGGGGTCAGGGATACAATGAGCAGTTCTTC.

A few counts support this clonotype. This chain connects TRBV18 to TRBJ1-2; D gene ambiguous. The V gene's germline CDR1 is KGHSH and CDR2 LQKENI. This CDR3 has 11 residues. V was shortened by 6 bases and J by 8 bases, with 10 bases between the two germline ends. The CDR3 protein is CASSPSEGYTF. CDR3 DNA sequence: TGTGCCAGCTCCCCATCTGAAGGCTACACCTTC.

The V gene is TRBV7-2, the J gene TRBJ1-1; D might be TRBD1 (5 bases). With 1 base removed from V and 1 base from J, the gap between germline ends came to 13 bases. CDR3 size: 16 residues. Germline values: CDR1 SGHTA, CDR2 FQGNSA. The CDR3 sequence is CASSLGTGLKNTEAFF. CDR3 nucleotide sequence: TGTGCCAGCAGCTTAGGAACAGGTCTTAAGAACACTGAAGCTTTCTTT. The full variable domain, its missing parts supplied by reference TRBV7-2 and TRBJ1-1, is GAGVSQSPSNKVTEKGKDVELRCDPISGHTALYWYRQSLGQGLEFLIYFQGNSAPDKSGLPSDRFSAERTGGSVSTLTIQRTQQEDSAVYLCASSLGTGLKNTEAFFGQGTRLTVV.

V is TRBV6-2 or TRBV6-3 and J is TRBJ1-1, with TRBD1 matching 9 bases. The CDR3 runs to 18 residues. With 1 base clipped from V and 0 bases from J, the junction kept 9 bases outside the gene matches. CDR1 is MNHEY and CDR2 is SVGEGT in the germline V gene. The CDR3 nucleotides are TGTGCCAGCAGTTACTGGGCTACAGGGGGCGGTTTGAACACTGAAGCTTTCTTT. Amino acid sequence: CASSYWATGGGLNTEAFF.

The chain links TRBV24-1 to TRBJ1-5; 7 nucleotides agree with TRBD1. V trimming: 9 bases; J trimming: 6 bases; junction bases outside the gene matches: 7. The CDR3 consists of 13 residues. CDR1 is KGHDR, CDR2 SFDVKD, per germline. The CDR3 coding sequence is TGTGCCACCGCCGACAGGGTTGGTCAGCCCCAGCATTTT. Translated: CATADRVGQPQHF.

The CDR3 DNA follows: TGTGCCAGCAGCCAAGATTTCGGGGGCGGGACTAGACAAGAGACCCAGTACTTC. Protein product: CASSQDFGGGTRQETQYF. This sequence joins TRBV3-1 and TRBJ2-5, with TRBD2 matching over 8 bases. J gave up 2 bases and V 0 bases, and 11 bases lay outside the gene matches. The CDR3 runs 18 residues. Germline lookup yields CDR1 LGHDT and CDR2 YNNKEL (reference sequence).